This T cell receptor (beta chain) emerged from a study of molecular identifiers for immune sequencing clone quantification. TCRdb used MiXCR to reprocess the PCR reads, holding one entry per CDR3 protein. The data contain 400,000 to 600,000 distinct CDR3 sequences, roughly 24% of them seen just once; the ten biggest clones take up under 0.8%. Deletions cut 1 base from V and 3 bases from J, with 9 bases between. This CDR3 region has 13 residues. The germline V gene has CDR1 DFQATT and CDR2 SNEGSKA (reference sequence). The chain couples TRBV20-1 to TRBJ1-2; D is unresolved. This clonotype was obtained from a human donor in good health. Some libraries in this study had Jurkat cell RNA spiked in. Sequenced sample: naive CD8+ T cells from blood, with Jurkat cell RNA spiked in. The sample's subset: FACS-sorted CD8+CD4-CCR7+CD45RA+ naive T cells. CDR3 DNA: TGCAGTGCTAGAGTGCGGTCTTACTATGGCTACACCTTC. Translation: CSARVRSYYGYTF.